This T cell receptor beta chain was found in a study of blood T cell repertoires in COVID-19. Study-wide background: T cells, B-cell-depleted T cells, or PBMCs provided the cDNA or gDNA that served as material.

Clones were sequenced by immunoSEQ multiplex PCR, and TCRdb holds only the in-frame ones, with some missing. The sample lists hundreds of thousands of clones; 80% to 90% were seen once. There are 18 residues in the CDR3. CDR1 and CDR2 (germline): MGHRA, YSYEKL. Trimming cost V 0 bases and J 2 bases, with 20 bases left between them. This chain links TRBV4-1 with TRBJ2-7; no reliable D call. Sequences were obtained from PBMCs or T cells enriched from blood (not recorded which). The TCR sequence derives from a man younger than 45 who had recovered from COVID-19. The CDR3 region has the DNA TGCGCCAGCAGCCAAGAGAAGAGGTCAGTGTGGCTGGCCTACGAGCAGTACTTC. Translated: CASSQEKRSVWLAYEQYF.